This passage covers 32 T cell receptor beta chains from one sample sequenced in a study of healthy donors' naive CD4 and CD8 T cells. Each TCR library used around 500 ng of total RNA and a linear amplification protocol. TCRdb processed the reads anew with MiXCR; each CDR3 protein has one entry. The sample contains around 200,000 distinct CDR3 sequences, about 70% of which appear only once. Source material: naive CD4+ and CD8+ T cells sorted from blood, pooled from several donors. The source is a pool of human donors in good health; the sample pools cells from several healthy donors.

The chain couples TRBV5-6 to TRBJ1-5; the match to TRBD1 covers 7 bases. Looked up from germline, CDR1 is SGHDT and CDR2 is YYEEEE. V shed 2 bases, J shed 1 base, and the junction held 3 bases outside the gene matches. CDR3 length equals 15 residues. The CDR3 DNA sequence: TGTGCCAGCAGCTTCAGGGGGGCGAGCAATCAGCCCCAGCATTTT. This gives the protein CASSFRGASNQPQHF.

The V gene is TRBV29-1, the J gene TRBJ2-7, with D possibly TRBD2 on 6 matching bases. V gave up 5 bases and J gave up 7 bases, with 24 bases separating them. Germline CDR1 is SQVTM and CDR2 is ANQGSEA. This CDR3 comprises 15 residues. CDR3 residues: CSVQGGTVGYGEQYF. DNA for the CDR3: TGCAGCGTTCAGGGCGGGACGGTGGGTTATGGGGAGCAGTACTTC.

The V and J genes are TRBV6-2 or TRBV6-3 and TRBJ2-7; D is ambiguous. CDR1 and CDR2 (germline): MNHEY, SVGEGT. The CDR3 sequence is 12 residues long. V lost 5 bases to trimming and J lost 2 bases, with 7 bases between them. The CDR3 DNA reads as TGTGCCAGCAGTCGAAAGGCCTACGAGCAGTACTTC. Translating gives CASSRKAYEQYF.

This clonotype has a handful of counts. This chain's CDR3 is CSVEDSIGTEAFF. CDR3 nucleotides: TGCAGCGTTGAGGACTCAATTGGGACTGAAGCTTTCTTT. This chain joins TRBV29-1 and TRBJ1-1; no clear D. The V end lost 3 bases, the J end lost 5 bases, and 13 bases lay between the germline ends. From germline, CDR1 is SQVTM and CDR2 ANQGSEA. The CDR3 is 13 residues long.

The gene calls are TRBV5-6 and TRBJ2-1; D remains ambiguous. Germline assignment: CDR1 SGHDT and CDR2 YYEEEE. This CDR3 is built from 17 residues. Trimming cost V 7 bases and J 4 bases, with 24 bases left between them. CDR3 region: CASGPWTPTQLYNEQFF. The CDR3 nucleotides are TGTGCCAGCGGACCCTGGACCCCCACGCAACTTTACAATGAGCAGTTCTTC.

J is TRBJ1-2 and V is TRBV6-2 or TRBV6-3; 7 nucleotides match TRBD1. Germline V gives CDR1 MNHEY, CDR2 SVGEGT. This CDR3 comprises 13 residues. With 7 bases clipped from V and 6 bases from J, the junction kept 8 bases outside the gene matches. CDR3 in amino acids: CASKRTGSNGYTF. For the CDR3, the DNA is TGTGCCAGCAAGAGGACAGGCAGTAATGGCTACACCTTC.

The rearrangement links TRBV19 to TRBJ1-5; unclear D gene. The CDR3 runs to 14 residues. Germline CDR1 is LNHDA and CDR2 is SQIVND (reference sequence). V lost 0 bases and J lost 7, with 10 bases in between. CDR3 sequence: CASSIDLGIQPQHF. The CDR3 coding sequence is TGTGCCAGTAGTATAGATTTAGGAATCCAGCCCCAGCATTTT. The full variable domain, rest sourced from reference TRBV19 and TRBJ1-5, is DGGITQSPKYLFRKEGQNVTLSCEQNLNHDAMYWYRQDPGQGLRLIYYSQIVNDFQKGDIAEGYSVSREKKESFPLTVTSAQKNPTAFYLCASSIDLGIQPQHFGDGTRLSIL.

As DNA, the CDR3 is TGTGCCAGCGGTGGTGAGAACACTGAAGCTTTCTTT. It specifies CASGGENTEAFF. The rearrangement links TRBV27 to TRBJ1-1; no clear D gene. This CDR3 comprises 12 residues. Trimming stripped 8 bases from V and 1 base from J, with 8 bases between. The germline CDR1 and CDR2 sequences are MNHEY and SMNVEV (reference sequence).

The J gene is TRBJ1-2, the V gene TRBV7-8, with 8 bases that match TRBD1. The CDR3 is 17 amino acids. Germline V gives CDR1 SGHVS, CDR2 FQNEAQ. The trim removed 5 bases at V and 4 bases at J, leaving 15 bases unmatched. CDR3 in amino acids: CASSHRGDRGPFYGYTF. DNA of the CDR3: TGTGCCAGCAGCCATAGAGGAGACAGGGGCCCCTTCTATGGCTACACCTTC.

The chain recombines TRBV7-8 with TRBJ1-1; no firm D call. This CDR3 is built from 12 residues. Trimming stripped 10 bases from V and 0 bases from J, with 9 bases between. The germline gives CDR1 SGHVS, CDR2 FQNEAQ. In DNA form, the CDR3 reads TGTGCCACCGGGGTTGTGAACACTGAAGCTTTCTTT. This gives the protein CATGVVNTEAFF.

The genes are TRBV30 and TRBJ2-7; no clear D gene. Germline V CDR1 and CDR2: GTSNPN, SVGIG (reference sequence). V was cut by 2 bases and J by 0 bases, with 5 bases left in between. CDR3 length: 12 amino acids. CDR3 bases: TGTGCCTGGAGTATAGCCTCCTACGAGCAGTACTTC. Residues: CAWSIASYEQYF.

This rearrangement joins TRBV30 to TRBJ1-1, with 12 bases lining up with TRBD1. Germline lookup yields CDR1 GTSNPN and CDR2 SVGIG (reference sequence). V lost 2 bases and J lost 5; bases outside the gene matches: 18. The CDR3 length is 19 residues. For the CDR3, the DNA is TGTGCCTGGAGTCCCCGGGACAACCGGGACAGGGGGCTTGGGACTGAAGCTTTCTTT. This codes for CAWSPRDNRDRGLGTEAFF.

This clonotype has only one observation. The chain's CDR3 is CASIYRVRTEAFF. The CDR3 DNA reads as TGTGCCAGCATCTACAGGGTGCGGACTGAAGCTTTCTTT. The chain couples TRBV6-2 or TRBV6-3 to TRBJ1-1; perhaps TRBD1 as D (6 bases). The CDR3 consists of 13 residues. V was pared by 7 bases and J by 5 bases, with 14 bases between. Looked up from germline, CDR1 is MNHEY and CDR2 is SVGEGT.

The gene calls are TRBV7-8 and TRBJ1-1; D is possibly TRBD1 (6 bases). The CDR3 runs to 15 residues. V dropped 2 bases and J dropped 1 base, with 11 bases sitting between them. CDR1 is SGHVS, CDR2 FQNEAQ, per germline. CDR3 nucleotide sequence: TGTGCCAGCAGCTTATCCAGGGGCGCGAACACTGAAGCTTTCTTT. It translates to CASSLSRGANTEAFF.

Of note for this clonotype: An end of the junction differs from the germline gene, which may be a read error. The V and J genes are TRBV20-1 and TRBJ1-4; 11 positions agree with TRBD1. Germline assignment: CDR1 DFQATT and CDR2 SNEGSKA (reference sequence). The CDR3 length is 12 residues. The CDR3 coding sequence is TGCAGTCCGGGACAGGGGGAGGCCATGACCTATTTT. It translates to CSPGQGEAMTYF.

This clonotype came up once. CDR3 DNA: TGTGCCAGCAGTTTATCGGCCGTGGGGGGCTATGGCTACACCTTC. Its protein product is CASSLSAVGGYGYTF. This chain joins TRBV27 and TRBJ1-2; D is perhaps TRBD1 (5 bases). V shed 0 bases and J shed 4 bases, with 12 bases lying between them. This CDR3 spans 15 amino acids. The germline gives CDR1 MNHEY, CDR2 SMNVEV (reference sequence).

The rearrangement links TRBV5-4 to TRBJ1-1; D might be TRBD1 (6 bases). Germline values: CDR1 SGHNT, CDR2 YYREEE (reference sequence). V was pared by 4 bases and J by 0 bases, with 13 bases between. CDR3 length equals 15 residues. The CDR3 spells CASSRGATMNTEAFF. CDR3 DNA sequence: TGTGCCAGCAGCCGGGGGGCCACCATGAACACTGAAGCTTTCTTT. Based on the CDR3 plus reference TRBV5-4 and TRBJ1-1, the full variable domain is ETGVTQSPTHLIKTRGQQVTLRCSSQSGHNTVSWYQQALGQGPQFIFQYYREEENGRGNFPPRFSGLQFPNYSSELNVNALELDDSALYLCASSRGATMNTEAFFGQGTRLTVV.

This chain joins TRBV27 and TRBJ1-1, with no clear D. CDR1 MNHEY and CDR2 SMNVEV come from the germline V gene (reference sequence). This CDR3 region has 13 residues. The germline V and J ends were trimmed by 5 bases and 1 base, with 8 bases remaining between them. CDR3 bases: TGTGCCAGCAGTATTCTTGCGAACACTGAAGCTTTCTTT. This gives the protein CASSILANTEAFF.

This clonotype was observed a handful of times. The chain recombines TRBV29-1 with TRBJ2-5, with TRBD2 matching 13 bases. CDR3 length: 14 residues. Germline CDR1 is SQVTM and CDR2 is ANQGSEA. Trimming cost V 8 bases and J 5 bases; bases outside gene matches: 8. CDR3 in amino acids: CSTLTSGRGETQYF. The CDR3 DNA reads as TGCAGCACTCTAACTAGCGGGAGGGGGGAGACCCAGTACTTC.

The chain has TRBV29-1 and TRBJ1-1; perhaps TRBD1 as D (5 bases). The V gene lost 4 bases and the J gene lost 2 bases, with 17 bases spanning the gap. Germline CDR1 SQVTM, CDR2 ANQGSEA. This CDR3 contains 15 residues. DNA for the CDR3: TGCAGCGTTGTTGGGACTCGCGGAGTTAACACTGAAGCTTTCTTT. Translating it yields CSVVGTRGVNTEAFF.

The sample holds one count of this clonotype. CDR3 sequence reads: CSATQTSEDTQYF. In nucleotides, the CDR3 is TGCAGTGCTACGCAGACTAGCGAGGATACGCAGTATTTT. J is TRBJ2-3 and V is TRBV20-1; the match to TRBD2 covers 8 bases. Unmatched junction bases numbered 6, after V lost 4 bases and J lost 6 bases. This CDR3 is built from 13 residues. Germline V gives CDR1 DFQATT, CDR2 SNEGSKA (reference sequence).

Here the CDR3 DNA reads TGCAGCGTTGAAGATCTTAGTGGGGGTACGCAGTATTTT. It codes for CSVEDLSGGTQYF. This chain joins TRBV29-1 and TRBJ2-3; D may match TRBD1 or TRBD2 (5 bases each). Germline V lookup: CDR1 SQVTM, CDR2 ANQGSEA. This CDR3 contains 13 residues. Trimming removed 0 bases from V and 8 bases from J, with 12 bases in between.

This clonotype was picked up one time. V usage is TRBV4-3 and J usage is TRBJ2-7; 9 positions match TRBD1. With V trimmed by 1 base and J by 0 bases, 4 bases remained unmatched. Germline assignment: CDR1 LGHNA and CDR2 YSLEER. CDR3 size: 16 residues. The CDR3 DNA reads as TGCGCCAGCAGCCAAGGGACAGGGGTTAACTCCTACGAGCAGTACTTC. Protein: CASSQGTGVNSYEQYF.

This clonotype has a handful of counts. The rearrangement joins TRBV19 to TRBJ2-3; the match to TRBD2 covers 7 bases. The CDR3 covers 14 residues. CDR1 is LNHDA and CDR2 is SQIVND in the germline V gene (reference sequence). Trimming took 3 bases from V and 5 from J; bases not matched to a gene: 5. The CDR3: CASSILAGKDTQYF. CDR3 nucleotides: TGTGCCAGTAGTATCTTAGCGGGCAAAGATACGCAGTATTTT.

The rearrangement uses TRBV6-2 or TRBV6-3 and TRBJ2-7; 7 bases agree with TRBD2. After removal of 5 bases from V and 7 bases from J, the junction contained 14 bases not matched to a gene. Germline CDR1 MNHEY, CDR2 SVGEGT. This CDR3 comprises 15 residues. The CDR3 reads CASSPRTRSSGEQYF. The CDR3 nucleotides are TGTGCCAGCAGTCCCCGGACTAGATCCTCCGGGGAGCAGTACTTC.

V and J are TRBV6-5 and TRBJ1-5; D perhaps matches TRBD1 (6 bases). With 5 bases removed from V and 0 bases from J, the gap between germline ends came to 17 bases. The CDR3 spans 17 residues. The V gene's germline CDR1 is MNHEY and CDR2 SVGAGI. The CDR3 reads CASSQDSSRYSNQPQHF. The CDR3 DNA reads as TGTGCCAGCAGTCAGGACAGTTCTAGATATAGCAATCAGCCCCAGCATTTT.

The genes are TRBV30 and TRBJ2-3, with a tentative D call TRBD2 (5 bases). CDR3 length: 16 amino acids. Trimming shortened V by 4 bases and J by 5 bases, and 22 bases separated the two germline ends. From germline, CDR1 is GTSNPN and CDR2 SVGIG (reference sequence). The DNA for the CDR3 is TGTGCCTGGACAGGTAGCGAGGACGGGGTTGGAGATACGCAGTATTTT. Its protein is CAWTGSEDGVGDTQYF.

The chain's CDR3 is CASSLEDRGSSPLHF. The CDR3 bases are TGCGCCAGCAGCTTGGAGGACAGGGGTTCGTCACCCCTCCACTTT. The chain has TRBV5-1 and TRBJ1-6, with TRBD1 matching 9 bases. CDR1 SGHRS and CDR2 YFSETQ come from the germline V gene. The V and J ends lost 0 bases and 10 bases, in that order; junction bases with no gene match: 5. CDR3 length: 15 residues.

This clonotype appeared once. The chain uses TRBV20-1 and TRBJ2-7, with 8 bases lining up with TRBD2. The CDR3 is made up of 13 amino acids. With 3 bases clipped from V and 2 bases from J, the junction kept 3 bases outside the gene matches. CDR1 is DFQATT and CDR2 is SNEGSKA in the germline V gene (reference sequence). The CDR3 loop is CSARKTSAYEQYF. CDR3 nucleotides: TGCAGTGCTAGGAAGACTAGCGCCTACGAGCAGTACTTC.

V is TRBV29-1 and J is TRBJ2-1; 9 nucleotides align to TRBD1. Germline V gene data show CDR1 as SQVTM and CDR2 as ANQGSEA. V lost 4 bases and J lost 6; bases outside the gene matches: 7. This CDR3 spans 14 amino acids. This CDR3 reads CSVAGTGYFNEQFF. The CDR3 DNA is TGCAGCGTTGCTGGGACAGGGTATTTCAATGAGCAGTTCTTC.

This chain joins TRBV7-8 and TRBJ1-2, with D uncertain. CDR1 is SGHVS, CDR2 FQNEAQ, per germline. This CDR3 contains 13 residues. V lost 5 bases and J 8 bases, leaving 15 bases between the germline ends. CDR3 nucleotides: TGTGCCAGCAGCCAACTCCCGGGTCGAGGCTACACCTTC. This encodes CASSQLPGRGYTF.

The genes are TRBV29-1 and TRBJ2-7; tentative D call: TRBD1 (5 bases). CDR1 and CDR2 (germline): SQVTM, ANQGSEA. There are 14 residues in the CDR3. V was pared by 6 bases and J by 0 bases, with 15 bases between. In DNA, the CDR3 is TGCAGCGTCGGAGTGACAGTAAACTCCTACGAGCAGTACTTC. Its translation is CSVGVTVNSYEQYF.